What follows describes a single T cell receptor (beta chain). Its antigen is still unknown. The CDR3 covers 15 residues. The germline gives CDR1 SGDLS, CDR2 YYNGEE. The ends lost 4 bases at V and 3 bases at J; junction bases unmatched: 9. The whole isolated RNA underwent reverse transcription, so sequencing captured expressed TCRB transcripts. This table comes from immunoSEQ multiplex PCR, and its TCRdb copy is limited to in-frame clones, with some not included. The sample gives roughly 220,000 clones, under 20% of which show up once; about 0.092% is in the top ten. This sample stems from a study of beta chain features in type 1 diabetes. Across the study: Sorted cells, 90 million to 120 million in number, were examined across all samples.

Notes on the study in general: Among patients with Type 1 diabetes, TCRB CDR3s were moderately but significantly shorter in every one of the four CD4+ subsets. The study found that naive, central memory and Treg TCRB repertoires appeared more similar in patients than in healthy donors.

Source material: naive CD4+ T cells from blood. V is TRBV9 and J is TRBJ2-7, with 8 positions matching TRBD2. This TCR was recovered from a young man with type 1 diabetes. Here the CDR3 DNA reads TGTGCCAGCAGCCTTAGCGGGACCGGATACTACGAGCAGTACTTC. As protein: CASSLSGTGYYEQYF.